A single sample gave rise to the 30 T cell receptor beta chains below, sequenced in a study of molecular identifiers for immune sequencing clone quantification. Via MiXCR, TCRdb re-called the PCR reads, giving one row per CDR3 protein. The table includes over 600,000 distinct CDR3 sequences, approximately 20% detected once. The sample taken for sequencing was naive CD8+ T cells from blood, with Jurkat cell RNA spiked in. The sample's subset: FACS-sorted CD8+CD4-CCR7+CD45RA+ naive T cells. The source of these receptors is a human donor in good health. Some libraries in this study had Jurkat cell RNA spiked in.

Regarding this clonotype: A read error may be the cause here, since a much bigger clone is one base away. The CDR3 is CASSVGTRTLETRYF. The DNA for the CDR3 is TGTGCCAGCAGCGTCGGGACTAGGACTCTTGAGACCCGGTACTTC. The chain recombines TRBV9 with TRBJ2-5; TRBD2 matches at 8 bases. The CDR3 covers 15 residues. Germline V gene sequence: CDR1 SGDLS, CDR2 YYNGEE.

Many counts were recorded for this clonotype. The chain employs TRBV29-1 and TRBJ2-3, with D perhaps TRBD1 (5 bases). The V gene lost 1 base and the J gene lost 6 bases, with 11 bases spanning the gap. The CDR3 sequence is 13 residues long. Germline CDR1 SQVTM, CDR2 ANQGSEA. CDR3 DNA sequence: TGCAGCGTTGAAGGCAGGGTCATGGATACGCAGTATTTT. Its translation: CSVEGRVMDTQYF.

The V and J genes are TRBV3-1 and TRBJ2-5; D not resolved. Germline V CDR1 and CDR2: LGHDT, YNNKEL (reference sequence). Trimming pared 0 bases from V and 4 bases from J, leaving 12 bases between. CDR3 length: 15 amino acids. CDR3 nucleotide sequence: TGTGCCAGCAGCCAAGATCAGCGATACCGAGAGACCCAGTACTTC. It is translated as CASSQDQRYRETQYF.

The chain is built from TRBV6-6 and TRBJ1-2; 8 bases match TRBD1. The length of the CDR3 is 15 residues. CDR1 is MNHNY and CDR2 is SVGAGI in the germline V gene (reference sequence). Losses at the gene ends were 8 bases for V and 3 bases for J; bases not matched to a gene: 11. The CDR3 DNA is TGTGCCAGCGGGGACAGGCCCTACATAGACTATGGCTACACCTTC. This sequence encodes CASGDRPYIDYGYTF.

This clonotype was picked up many times. V gene TRBV6-2 or TRBV6-3 combines with J gene TRBJ1-5; possible D gene TRBD1, 6 bases. The CDR3 is made up of 18 amino acids. Germline loops: CDR1 MNHEY, CDR2 SVGEGT. V was clipped by 2 bases and J by 0 bases, with 17 bases between them. The CDR3 sequence: CASSYLDSPGYSNQPQHF. CDR3 DNA: TGTGCCAGCAGTTACCTGGACAGTCCAGGATATAGCAATCAGCCCCAGCATTTT.

The chain has TRBV18 and TRBJ2-7; TRBD1 aligns across 10 bases. The V segment lost 4 bases and the J segment 3 bases; nucleotides outside the gene matches: 6. The germline V gene has CDR1 KGHSH and CDR2 LQKENI. The CDR3 has 15 residues. The CDR3 DNA is TGTGCCAGCTCACAGGGGACAGGGGAACGCTACGAGCAGTACTTC. Amino acid sequence: CASSQGTGERYEQYF.

The chain carries TRBV9 and TRBJ1-4, with D hard to call. Per germline, CDR1 SGDLS and CDR2 YYNGEE. This CDR3 comprises 14 residues. V was cut by 3 bases and J by 8 bases, with 14 bases left in between. The CDR3 DNA reads TGTGCCAGCAGCGGTGTGGGCGGAGGCGAAAAACTGTTTTTT. It yields the protein CASSGVGGGEKLFF.

This clonotype was recorded at least ten times. The chain couples TRBV9 to TRBJ2-7; weak D call: TRBD1 (5 bases). Deletions cut 2 bases from V and 5 bases from J, with 11 bases between. Per the germline V gene, CDR1 is SGDLS and CDR2 is YYNGEE. This CDR3 is 13 amino acids long. CDR3 in amino acids: CASSVQGFDEQYF. Here the CDR3 DNA reads TGTGCCAGCAGCGTCCAGGGCTTCGACGAGCAGTACTTC.

The J gene is TRBJ1-3, the V gene TRBV27; 7 bases align to TRBD1. CDR1 and CDR2 (germline): MNHEY, SMNVEV (reference sequence). This CDR3 is built from 17 residues. The ends lost 0 bases at V and 3 bases at J; junction bases unmatched: 8. The CDR3 protein is CASSLSAGGFGGNTIYF. CDR3 coding DNA: TGTGCCAGCAGTTTATCGGCAGGGGGGTTCGGTGGAAACACCATATATTTT.

The table lists this clonotype with many counts. The genes are TRBV27 and TRBJ1-5; D possibly corresponds to TRBD1 (6 bases). Trimming took off 3 bases at V and 2 bases at J, with 14 bases between the two ends. Germline V lookup: CDR1 MNHEY, CDR2 SMNVEV (reference sequence). The CDR3 has 16 amino acids. The CDR3: CASSLVGGVGNQPQHF. Written as DNA, the CDR3 is TGTGCCAGCAGTTTGGTAGGGGGGGTGGGCAATCAGCCCCAGCATTTT.

This clonotype was counted ten times or more. The rearrangement links TRBV2 to TRBJ2-5; possibly TRBD1 for D (6 bases). Germline V gene lookup returns CDR1 SNHLY and CDR2 FYNNEI. Trimming pared 7 bases from V and 3 bases from J, leaving 15 bases between. CDR3 size: 14 residues. The CDR3 protein is CASNGQIGEETQYF. CDR3 nucleotides: TGTGCCAGCAATGGACAGATCGGGGAAGAGACCCAGTACTTC.

This clonotype showed up just a few times. The J gene is TRBJ2-7, the V gene TRBV6-2 or TRBV6-3; either TRBD1 or TRBD2 may fit D (6 bases each). This CDR3 is 13 amino acids long. Germline V gives CDR1 MNHEY, CDR2 SVGEGT. Trimming removed 7 bases at V and 2 bases at J, with 12 bases between. The CDR3 loop reads CASTRGPTYEQYF. The CDR3, as DNA: TGTGCCAGCACCCGGGGGCCAACCTACGAGCAGTACTTC.

The rearrangement links TRBV5-1 to TRBJ2-5; 14 bases fit TRBD2. This CDR3 has 19 residues. The V gene's germline CDR1 is SGHRS and CDR2 YFSETQ. V was pared by 4 bases and J by 0 bases, with 11 bases of the junction left unmatched. CDR3 region: CASSLGRLAGGEYQETQYF. CDR3 coding DNA: TGCGCCAGCAGCCTGGGGAGACTAGCGGGGGGGGAGTACCAAGAGACCCAGTACTTC.

As for this clonotype: One end of the junction varies from germline; a read error may be responsible. This sequence joins TRBV2 and TRBJ2-1; a possible D gene is TRBD2 (5 bases). Germline loops: CDR1 SNHLY, CDR2 FYNNEI. CDR3 length: 17 residues. Here the CDR3 DNA reads TGTGCCAGCAGTGACGAGGGCGAAGGTTGGTCCTACAATGGGCAGTTCTTC. Residues: CASSDEGEGWSYNGQFF. The whole variable domain, remainder taken from reference TRBV2 and TRBJ2-1, is EPEVTQTPSHQVTQMGQEVILRCVPISNHLYFYWYRQILGQKVEFLVSFYNNEISEKSEIFDDQFSVERPDGSNFTLKIRSTKLEDSAMYFCASSDEGEGWSYNGQFFGPGTRLTVL.

In regard to this clonotype: A much larger clone differs by one base, so this may be a read error. The chain uses TRBV10-2 and TRBJ2-3; TRBD2 matches at 8 bases. J gave up 4 bases and V 3 bases, and 15 bases lay outside the gene matches. CDR1 and CDR2 (germline): WSHSY, SAAADI. This CDR3 comprises 18 residues. CDR3 sequence reads: CASSEGPSGPTSADTQYF. For the CDR3, the DNA is TGCGCCAGCAGTGAAGGCCCTAGCGGGCCAACTAGCGCAGATACGCAGTATTTT.

Notes on this clonotype: With a much larger clone just one base away, this may be a read error. This chain's CDR3 is CASGYGTGDGEQYF. DNA of the CDR3: TGTGCCAGCGGTTACGGGACAGGGGATGGCGAGCAGTACTTC. J is TRBJ2-7 and V is TRBV6-5, with 10 bases fitting TRBD1. The CDR3 is 14 amino acids. From germline, CDR1 is MNHEY and CDR2 SVGAGI.

This clonotype has just a few counts. The genes are TRBV19 and TRBJ1-5; D gene ambiguous. The ends were cut back, 7 bases at V and 0 bases at J, with 10 bases in the middle. The germline V gene has CDR1 LNHDA and CDR2 SQIVND (reference sequence). This CDR3 is 14 amino acids long. The CDR3 DNA is TGTGCCAGTACCATAGACATTAGCAATCAGCCCCAGCATTTT. As protein: CASTIDISNQPQHF.

This clonotype was detected many times. The rearrangement uses TRBV7-9 and TRBJ2-7, with D perhaps given as TRBD1 or TRBD2 (5 bases each). Germline V gives CDR1 SEHNR, CDR2 FQNEAQ (reference sequence). V was clipped by 6 bases and J by 3 bases, with 15 bases between them. The CDR3 runs 14 residues. The DNA of the CDR3 is TGTGCCAGCAGTCCTCGGGACCGGTACTACGAGCAGTACTTC. Translating gives CASSPRDRYYEQYF.

The chain employs TRBV30 and TRBJ1-4; D is undetermined. Trimming removed 0 bases at V and 4 bases at J, with 12 bases between. This CDR3 has 15 residues. Germline V CDR1 and CDR2: GTSNPN, SVGIG (reference sequence). In nucleotides, the CDR3 is TGTGCCTGGAGTGTGGTGGCAGAATATAATGAAAAACTGTTTTTT. Translated: CAWSVVAEYNEKLFF.

The CDR3 loop reads CSARDQGSREPYEQYF. CDR3 bases: TGCAGTGCTAGAGATCAAGGCTCCCGGGAGCCCTACGAGCAGTACTTC. The gene calls are TRBV20-1 and TRBJ2-7; tentatively, D is TRBD2 (6 bases). Trimming removed 0 bases at V and 2 bases at J, with 17 bases between. The CDR3 sequence is 16 residues long. Per the germline V gene, CDR1 is DFQATT and CDR2 is SNEGSKA (reference sequence).

In this sample, this clonotype turned up many times. The chain uses TRBV19 and TRBJ1-5, with 7 bases lining up with TRBD1. The CDR3 is made up of 14 amino acids. Trimming cost V 10 bases and J 0 bases; bases outside gene matches: 6. CDR1 and CDR2 from the germline V gene are LNHDA and SQIVND (reference sequence). The CDR3 nucleotides are TGTGCCACCTGGACAGGTCATAGCAATCAGCCCCAGCATTTT. This encodes CATWTGHSNQPQHF.

This clonotype was recorded a few times. The chain is built from TRBV3-1 and TRBJ2-1, with 10 bases aligning to TRBD2. The germline V gene has CDR1 LGHDT and CDR2 YNNKEL (reference sequence). V was pared by 4 bases and J by 2 bases, with 8 bases of the junction left unmatched. The CDR3 spans 17 residues. In DNA form, the CDR3 reads TGTGCCAGCAGCCCCGAAACAGGACTAGCGGCCTACAATGAGCAGTTCTTC. It codes for CASSPETGLAAYNEQFF.

This clonotype was seen ten or more times. The chain joins TRBV29-1 to TRBJ2-7; tentatively, D is TRBD1 (6 bases). The CDR3 totals 15 residues. Germline CDR1 SQVTM, CDR2 ANQGSEA. V lost 1 base to trimming and J lost 2 bases, with 15 bases between them. In DNA form, the CDR3 reads TGCAGCGTTGAAGGAGAGGGGGAGAAGCCCTACGAGCAGTACTTC. Encoded protein: CSVEGEGEKPYEQYF.

This clonotype was recorded many times. The V call is TRBV6-5, the J call TRBJ2-7; no reliable D call. Trimming took off 6 bases at V and 0 bases at J, with 9 bases between the two ends. The V gene's germline CDR1 is MNHEY and CDR2 SVGAGI. The CDR3 contains 13 residues. CDR3 nucleotides: TGTGCCAGCAGCTTACAGAGCTCCTACGAGCAGTACTTC. Protein: CASSLQSSYEQYF.

This clonotype came up a few times. The chain couples TRBV12-5 to TRBJ1-4; D is perhaps TRBD1 (5 bases). CDR1 is LGHNT and CDR2 is FRNRAP in the germline V gene. This CDR3 contains 15 residues. Trimming took 0 bases from V and 8 from J, leaving 13 bases between them. The CDR3 DNA sequence: TGTGCTAGTGGTTTGGTCCAGGGAAGGGTCGAAAAACTGTTTTTT. It is translated as CASGLVQGRVEKLFF.

In the case of this clonotype: A much larger clonotype is one base distant, so this may be a read error. This chain joins TRBV5-1 and TRBJ2-7; TRBD2 agrees at 7 bases. Per the germline V gene, CDR1 is SGHRS and CDR2 is YFSETQ. The CDR3 is 14 residues long. CDR3 nucleotides: TGCGCCTGCAGCTTGGGGGAGGGGCTCGGCGAGCAGTACTTC. Its protein product is CACSLGEGLGEQYF.

This clonotype showed up many times. The chain combines TRBV4-2 with TRBJ2-7; no firm D call. Trimming cost V 1 base and J 5 bases, with 12 bases left between them. CDR1 is LGHNA, CDR2 YNFKEQ, per germline. The CDR3 runs to 14 residues. The CDR3: CASSQGASVDEQYF. The CDR3 DNA reads TGTGCCAGCAGCCAAGGTGCCTCGGTAGACGAGCAGTACTTC.

V is TRBV15 and J is TRBJ1-1, with D possibly matching TRBD1 (5 bases). The germline V and J ends were trimmed by 2 bases and 3 bases, with 16 bases remaining between them. The CDR3 length is 16 residues. Germline assignment: CDR1 LNHNV and CDR2 YYDKDF (reference sequence). CDR3 residues: CATSRTPRGRDTEAFF. Written as DNA, the CDR3 is TGTGCCACCAGCAGAACCCCCCGGGGCAGGGACACTGAAGCTTTCTTT.

This sequence joins TRBV19 and TRBJ1-1; D remains ambiguous. V lost 2 bases to trimming and J lost 3 bases, with 13 bases between them. There are 15 residues in the CDR3. CDR1 and CDR2 (germline): LNHDA, SQIVND (reference sequence). CDR3 region: CASSIFGPPDTEAFF. The CDR3 coding sequence is TGTGCCAGTAGTATATTCGGCCCTCCCGACACTGAAGCTTTCTTT.

At least ten counts were recorded for this clonotype. The chain employs TRBV6-5 and TRBJ2-1; D not certain. Germline V gives CDR1 MNHEY, CDR2 SVGAGI. The CDR3 loop spans 13 amino acids. V lost 0 bases and J lost 10, with 10 bases in between. In nucleotides, the CDR3 is TGTGCCAGCAGTTACTCGATAGGGTACGAGCAGTTCTTC. Protein product: CASSYSIGYEQFF.